The present TCR beta chain was sequenced within a study of cytotoxic CD8 clonotypes in ibrutinib-treated CLL. Study background: Sequencing produced an average of approximately 230,000 productive templates and under 100,000 productive rearrangements per sample. Study outcomes and limitations: Under therapy, public clonotypes either contracted or stayed stable, and they were uncommon. Clonality went higher at ibrutinib response and then dropped back toward baseline at progression. Sampling times, which were not matched between the groups, differed between sustained-remission patients and progressing patients.

Some clones are missing from TCRdb's copy, which holds only in-frame ones; the method was immunoSEQ multiplex PCR. Here the sample spans approximately 60,000 clones, approximately 54% being singletons. V was shortened by 3 bases and J by 2 bases, with 8 bases between the two germline ends. Per the germline V gene, CDR1 is LNHDA and CDR2 is SQIVND (reference sequence). The CDR3 runs to 14 residues. As to this clone: The antigen is not known.

V and J are TRBV19 and TRBJ2-1, with D perhaps TRBD2 (6 bases). The sample was PBMCs, taken at disease progression, from a patient treated with ibrutinib. The sequence derives from a human donor with chronic lymphocytic leukemia. The CDR3 region has the DNA TGTGCCAGTAGTATGGGGGGACCCTACAATGAGCAGTTCTTC. It codes for CASSMGGPYNEQFF.